This T cell receptor beta chain is from a study of monozygotic twins with inflammatory bowel disease. CDR3 length: 15 amino acids. From germline, CDR1 is DFQATT and CDR2 SNEGSKA (reference sequence). UMIs that included a 6-nucleotide sample barcode were added by template switching, which took place during cDNA synthesis. TCRdb reprocessed the 5' RACE reads and keeps a single row for each CDR3 protein, giving no DNA. The listing contains about 210,000 distinct CDR3 sequences. The chain links TRBV20-1 to TRBJ1-3; there is no DNA to check the TCRdb D call of TRBD1. Sequenced input: blood. The receptor was isolated from a human donor with ulcerative colitis or Crohn's disease, or a healthy co-twin of an affected twin (not recorded which). The chain's CDR3 is CSARGVGDSGNTIYF.